These 2 T cell receptor beta chains were all obtained from the same sample, sequenced in a study of control samples from healthy donors and cancer patients. Profiling relied on immunoSEQ multiplex PCR, and the TCRdb table lists in-frame clones only, not all of them. The sample carries under 200,000 clones, approximately 93% recorded once. The sample taken for sequencing was blood. These receptors all come from a woman in her thirties or forties in good health.

V and J are TRBV7-2 and TRBJ1-2; D is ambiguous. The germline V gene encodes CDR1 SGHTA and CDR2 FQGNSA. The CDR3 totals 13 residues. V was shortened by 1 base and J by 8 bases, with 11 bases between the two germline ends. The chain's CDR3 is CASSLEGASGYTF. The CDR3 DNA sequence: TGTGCCAGCAGCTTAGAAGGTGCTTCAGGCTACACCTTC.

In the case of this clone: Other DNA sequences of this sample code for an identical CDR3. The rearrangement links TRBV12-3 or TRBV12-4 to TRBJ2-1, with D possibly TRBD1 on 5 matching bases. Deletions cut 3 bases from V and 7 bases from J, with 10 bases between. The CDR3 is 13 amino acids. CDR3 in amino acids: CASSLAGSNEQFF. The CDR3 bases are TGTGCCAGCAGTTTGGCAGGGTCTAATGAGCAGTTCTTC.